Listed below are T cell receptor beta chains from one sample, sequenced in a study of T cell responses to AZD1222 COVID-19 vaccine. Assay: immunoSEQ multiplex PCR; the TCRdb copy retains only in-frame clones and omits some. The sample holds 100,000 to 150,000 clones; roughly 84% are singletons and the top ten take about 27%. Specimen: peripheral blood, collected 28 days after the second AZD1222 dose. Every receptor here comes from an adult who received the AZD1222 COVID-19 vaccine. Both conserved end residues are part of each CDR3. D genes are given only for firm matches. For some rows the clone size is stated as once, few or many, or as a class when expanded; others skip it.

D gene | J gene | V gene | clone size | CDR3 protein | CDR3 DNA
- | TRBJ2-7 | TRBV7-2 | - | CASSSPGGQGYEQYF | TGTGCCAGCAGCTCCCCCGGAGGGCAGGGCTACGAGCAGTACTTC
- | TRBJ1-1 | TRBV7-2 | - | CASSFNREGTEAFF | TGTGCCAGCAGCTTCAACAGGGAGGGCACTGAAGCTTTCTTT
- | TRBJ2-7 | TRBV6-5 | - | CASSPRQGSEQYF | TGTGCCAGCAGCCCAAGGCAGGGATCCGAGCAGTACTTC
- | TRBJ2-1 | TRBV19 | - | CASSLSTGEGKFF | TGTGCCAGTAGTTTATCCACAGGGGAGGGTAAGTTCTTC
TRBD1 | TRBJ1-2 | TRBV18 | - | CASSPSEGAERGYTF | TGTGCCAGCTCACCATCGGAGGGGGCAGAACGCGGCTACACCTTC
TRBD1 | TRBJ1-6 | TRBV13 | few | CASSSPQTGMSSPLHF | TGTGCCAGCAGCTCCCCCCAGACAGGGATGAGTTCACCCCTCCACTTT
TRBD1 | TRBJ1-2 | TRBV4-1 | - | CASSQDPGQDYGYTF | TGCGCCAGCAGCCAAGATCCGGGACAGGACTATGGCTACACCTTC
- | TRBJ2-5 | TRBV12-3/TRBV12-4 | - | CASSSRGGETQYF | TGTGCCAGCAGTTCCAGAGGAGGGGAGACCCAGTACTTC
- | TRBJ2-7 | TRBV27 | - | CASSLVPGPYEQYF | TGTGCCAGCAGTTTGGTCCCGGGCCCCTACGAGCAGTACTTC
- | TRBJ2-7 | TRBV28 | - | CASKKAKGYEQYF | TGTGCCAGCAAGAAAGCAAAGGGCTACGAGCAGTACTTC
- | TRBJ1-4 | TRBV15 | - | CATSRDDVGRATNEKLFF | TGTGCCACCAGCAGAGATGACGTAGGACGAGCAACTAATGAAAAACTGTTTTTT
TRBD1 | TRBJ2-7 | TRBV5-1 | - | CASSLWGGQGTYEQYF | TGCGCCAGCAGCTTGTGGGGTGGACAGGGCACCTACGAGCAGTACTTC
- | TRBJ1-5 | TRBV18 | - | CASSPRKGDNQPQHF | TGTGCCAGCTCACCACGGAAAGGGGACAATCAGCCCCAGCATTTT
- | TRBJ2-2 | TRBV20-1 | - | CSASNQGPGELFF | TGCAGTGCTAGTAACCAGGGGCCCGGGGAGCTGTTTTTT
- | TRBJ1-4 | TRBV21-1 | - | CASSKSGARTNEKLFF | TGTGCCAGCAGCAAAAGCGGAGCTAGAACTAATGAAAAACTGTTTTTT
- | TRBJ1-2 | TRBV12-3/TRBV12-4 | - | CASSPEDYGYTF | TGTGCCAGCAGCCCAGAGGACTATGGCTACACCTTC
- | TRBJ1-2 | TRBV6-5 | - | CASRSQGVGGYTF | TGTGCCAGCAGGTCACAGGGCGTCGGTGGCTACACCTTC
- | TRBJ1-3 | TRBV28 | - | CASSGQLFSGNTIYF | TGTGCCAGCAGTGGACAGCTCTTCTCTGGAAACACCATATATTTT
TRBD1 | TRBJ2-7 | TRBV6-5 | - | CASSLYRTGTYEQYF | TGTGCCAGCAGCCTGTATAGGACAGGGACCTACGAGCAGTACTTC
- | TRBJ1-1 | TRBV7-3 | - | CASSQQGNTEAFF | TGTGCCAGCAGCCAACAGGGGAACACTGAAGCTTTCTTT
TRBD2 | TRBJ2-7 | TRBV7-2 | - | CASSSGLDYEQYF | TGTGCCAGCAGCTCGGGACTAGACTACGAGCAGTACTTC
- | TRBJ1-5 | TRBV27 | - | CASSRAGLPSNQPQHF | TGTGCCAGCAGCCGCGCCGGGTTGCCGAGCAATCAGCCCCAGCATTTT
TRBD1 | TRBJ2-5 | TRBV10-1 | once | CASSEARQAGGLYF | TGCGCCAGCAGTGAGGCCAGACAGGCAGGGGGCTTGTACTTC
- | TRBJ2-7 | TRBV28 | - | CASRPTDYYEQYF | TGTGCCAGCAGACCAACAGACTACTACGAGCAGTACTTC
TRBD2 | TRBJ2-5 | TRBV7-9 | - | CASSPPGGQETQYF | TGTGCCAGCAGCCCCCCGGGGGGCCAAGAGACCCAGTACTTC
- | TRBJ2-7 | TRBV5-6 | - | CASSSAGRTYSYEQYF | TGTGCCAGCAGCTCCGCGGGGAGGACATACTCCTACGAGCAGTACTTC
- | TRBJ1-6 | TRBV28 | - | CASSEASYNSPLHF | TGTGCCAGCTCAGAGGCTTCCTATAATTCACCCCTCCACTTT
- | TRBJ2-1 | TRBV9 | - | CASSVAIAAYNEQFF | TGTGCCAGCAGCGTAGCTATAGCGGCCTACAATGAGCAGTTCTTC
- | TRBJ1-1 | TRBV3-1/TRBV3-2 | - | CASSQREGEAFF | TGTGCCAGCAGCCAAAGGGAGGGTGAAGCTTTCTTT
TRBD1 | TRBJ2-7 | TRBV18 | - | CASSPLFSGQASYEQYF | TGTGCCAGCTCACCACTTTTTTCGGGACAGGCCTCCTACGAGCAGTACTTC
- | TRBJ1-5 | TRBV20-1 | - | CSASPPDGYDQPQHF | TGCAGTGCTAGTCCTCCCGACGGCTACGATCAGCCCCAGCATTTT
- | TRBJ1-5 | TRBV19 | - | CATTARDRNQPQHF | TGTGCCACCACCGCTCGGGACCGGAATCAGCCCCAGCATTTT
- | TRBJ2-3 | TRBV19 | few | CASRGGTRGATSTDTQYF | TGTGCCAGTAGGGGCGGGACAAGGGGAGCTACTAGCACAGATACGCAGTATTTT